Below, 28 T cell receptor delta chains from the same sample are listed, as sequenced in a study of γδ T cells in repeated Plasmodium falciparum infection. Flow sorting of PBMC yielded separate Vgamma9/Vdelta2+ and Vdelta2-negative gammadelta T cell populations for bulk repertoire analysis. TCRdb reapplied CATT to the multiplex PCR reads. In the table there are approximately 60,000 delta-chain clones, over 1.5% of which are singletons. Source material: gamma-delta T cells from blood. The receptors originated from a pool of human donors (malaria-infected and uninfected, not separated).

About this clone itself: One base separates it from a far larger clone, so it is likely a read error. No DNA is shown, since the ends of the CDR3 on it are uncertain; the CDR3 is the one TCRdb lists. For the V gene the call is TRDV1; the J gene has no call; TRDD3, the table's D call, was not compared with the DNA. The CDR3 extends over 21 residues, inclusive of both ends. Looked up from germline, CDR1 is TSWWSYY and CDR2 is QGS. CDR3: CALGDICPYPGWGPGADKLIF.

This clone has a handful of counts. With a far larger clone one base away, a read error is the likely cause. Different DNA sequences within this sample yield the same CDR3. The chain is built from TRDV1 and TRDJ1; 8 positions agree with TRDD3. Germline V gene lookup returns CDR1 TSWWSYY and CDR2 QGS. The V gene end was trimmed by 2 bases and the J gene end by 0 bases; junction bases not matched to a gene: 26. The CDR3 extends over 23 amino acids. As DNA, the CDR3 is TGTGCTCTTGGGGAATCTTACTTCCTCCACTTCAGGTGGGGGATCGGGTACACCGATAAACTCATCTTT. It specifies CALGESYFLHFRWGIGYTDKLIF.

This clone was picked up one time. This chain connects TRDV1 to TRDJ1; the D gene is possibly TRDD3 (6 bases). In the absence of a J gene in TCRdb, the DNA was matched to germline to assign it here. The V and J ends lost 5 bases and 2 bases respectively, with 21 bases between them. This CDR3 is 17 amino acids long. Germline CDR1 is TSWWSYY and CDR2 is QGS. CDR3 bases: TGTGCTCTTGGGCCCCTCTTCAGGGGGGGGAGAACCGATAAACTCATCTTT. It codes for CALGPLFRGGRTDKLIF.

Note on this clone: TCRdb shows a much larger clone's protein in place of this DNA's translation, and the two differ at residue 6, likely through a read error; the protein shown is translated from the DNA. This CDR3 is CALGELVLTPPWGPYTDKLIF. CDR3 sequence (DNA): TGTGCTCTTGGGGAACTGGTCCTAACACCCCCCTGGGGACCTTACACCGATAAACTCATCTTT. J is TRDJ1 and V is TRDV1; D might be TRDD3 (6 bases). From germline, CDR1 is TSWWSYY and CDR2 QGS. Trimming shortened V by 0 bases and J by 0 bases, and 26 bases separated the two germline ends. This CDR3 region has 21 residues.

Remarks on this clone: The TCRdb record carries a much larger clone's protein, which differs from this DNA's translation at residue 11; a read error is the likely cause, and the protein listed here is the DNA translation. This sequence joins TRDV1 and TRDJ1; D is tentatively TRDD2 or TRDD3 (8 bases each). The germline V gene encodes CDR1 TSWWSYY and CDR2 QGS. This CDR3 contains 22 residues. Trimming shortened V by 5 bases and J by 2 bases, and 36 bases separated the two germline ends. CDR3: CALGPPSLPMILGGSTTDKLIF. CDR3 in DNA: TGTGCTCTTGGGCCACCAAGCCTTCCTATGATACTGGGGGGGTCCACGACCGATAAACTCATCTTT.

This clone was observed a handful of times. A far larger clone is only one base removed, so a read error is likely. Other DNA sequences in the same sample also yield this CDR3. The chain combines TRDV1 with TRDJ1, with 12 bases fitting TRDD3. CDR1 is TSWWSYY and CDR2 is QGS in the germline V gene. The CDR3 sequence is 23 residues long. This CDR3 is CALGSFLRRSWGIRPRYTDKLIF. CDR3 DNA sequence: TGTGCCCTTGGTTCCTTCCTACGTAGGAGCTGGGGGATACGCCCTCGGTACACCGATAAACTCATCTTT.

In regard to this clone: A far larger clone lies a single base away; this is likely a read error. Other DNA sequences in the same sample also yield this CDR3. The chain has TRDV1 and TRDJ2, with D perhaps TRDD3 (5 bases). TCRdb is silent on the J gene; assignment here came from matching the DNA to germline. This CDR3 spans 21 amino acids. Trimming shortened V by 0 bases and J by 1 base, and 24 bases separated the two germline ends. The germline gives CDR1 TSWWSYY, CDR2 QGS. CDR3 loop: CALGELSLWGHTFLLTAQLFF. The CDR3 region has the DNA TGTGCTCTTGGGGAACTATCGCTGTGGGGACATACCTTTCTTTTGACAGCACAACTCTTCTTT.

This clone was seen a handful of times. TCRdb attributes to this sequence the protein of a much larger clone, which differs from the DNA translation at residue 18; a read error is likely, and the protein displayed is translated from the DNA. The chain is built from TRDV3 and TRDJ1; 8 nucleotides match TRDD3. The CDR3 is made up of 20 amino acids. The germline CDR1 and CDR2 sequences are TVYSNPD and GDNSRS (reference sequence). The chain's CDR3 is CASTYPSPFWGTMYTDKPIF. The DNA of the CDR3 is TGTGCCTCTACCTATCCGAGCCCCTTCTGGGGGACAATGTACACCGATAAACCCATCTTT. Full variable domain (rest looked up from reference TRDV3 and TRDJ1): CDKVTQSSPDQTVASGSEVVLLCTYDTVYSNPDLFWYRIRPDYSFQFVFYGDNSRSEGADFTQGRFSVKHILTQKAFHLVISPVRTEDSATYYCASTYPSPFWGTMYTDKPIFGKGTRVTVEP.

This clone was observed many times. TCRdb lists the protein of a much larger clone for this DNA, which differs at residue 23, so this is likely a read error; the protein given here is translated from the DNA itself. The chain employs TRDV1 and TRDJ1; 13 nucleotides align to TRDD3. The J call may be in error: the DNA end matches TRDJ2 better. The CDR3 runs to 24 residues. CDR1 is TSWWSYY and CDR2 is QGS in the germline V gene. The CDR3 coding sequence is TGTGCTCTTGGGGAACTAGTCCCTAGCTATAAGCTAGCATCGACTGGGGGATACGCTTTAACACTCTTCTTT. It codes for CALGELVPSYKLASTGGYALTLFF.

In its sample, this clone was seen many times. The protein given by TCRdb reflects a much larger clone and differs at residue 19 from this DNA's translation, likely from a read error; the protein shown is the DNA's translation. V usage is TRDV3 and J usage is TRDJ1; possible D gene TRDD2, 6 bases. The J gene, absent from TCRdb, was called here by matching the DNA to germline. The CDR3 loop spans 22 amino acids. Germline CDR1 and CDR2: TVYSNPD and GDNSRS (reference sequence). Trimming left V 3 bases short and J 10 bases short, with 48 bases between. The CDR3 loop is CAFNHLLPPSVLSNIGGWGLIF. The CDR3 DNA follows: TGTGCCTTCAATCACCTTCTTCCTCCGTCGGTACTCTCAAATATCGGAGGTTGGGGACTCATCTTT.

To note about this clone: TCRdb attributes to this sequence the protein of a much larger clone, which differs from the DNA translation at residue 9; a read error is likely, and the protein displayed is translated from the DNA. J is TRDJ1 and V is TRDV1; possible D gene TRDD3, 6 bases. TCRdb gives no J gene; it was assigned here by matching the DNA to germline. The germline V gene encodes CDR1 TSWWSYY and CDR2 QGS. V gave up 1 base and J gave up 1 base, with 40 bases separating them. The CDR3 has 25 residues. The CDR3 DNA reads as TGTGCTCTTGGGGAACGAAGACCCTCCCCCATATACCCTCTATATGGGGGGCAGTCCACCGATAAACTCATCTTT. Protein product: CALGERRPSPIYPLYGGQSTDKLIF.

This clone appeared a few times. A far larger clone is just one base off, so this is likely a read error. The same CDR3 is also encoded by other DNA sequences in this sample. Here the CDR3 reads CALGGHYWGTRREVGDKLIF. CDR3 DNA: TGTGCTCTTGGGGGGCACTATTGGGGGACGAGGAGGGAAGTTGGCGATAAACTCATCTTT. V is TRDV1 and J is TRDJ1; 7 bases align to TRDD3. TCRdb is silent on the J gene; assignment here came from matching the DNA to germline. With 4 bases clipped from V and 4 bases from J, the junction kept 24 bases outside the gene matches. The CDR3 covers 20 residues. CDR1 is TSWWSYY and CDR2 is QGS in the germline V gene.

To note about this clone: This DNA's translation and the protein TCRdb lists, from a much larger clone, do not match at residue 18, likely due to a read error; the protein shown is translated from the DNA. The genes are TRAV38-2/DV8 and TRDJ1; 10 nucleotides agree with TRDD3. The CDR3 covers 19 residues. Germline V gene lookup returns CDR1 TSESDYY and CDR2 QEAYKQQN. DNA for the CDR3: TGTGCTAGTCCCCCCTACGACCTATACTGGGGGATCAACACCGATAAACTCACCTTT. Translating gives CASPPYDLYWGINTDKLTF.

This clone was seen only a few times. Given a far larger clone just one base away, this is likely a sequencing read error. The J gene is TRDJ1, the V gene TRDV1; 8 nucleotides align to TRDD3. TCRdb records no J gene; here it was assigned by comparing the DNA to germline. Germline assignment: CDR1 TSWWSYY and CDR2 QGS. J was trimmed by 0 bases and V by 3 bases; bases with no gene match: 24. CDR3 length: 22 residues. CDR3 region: CALGEGVTRGRLGAPYTDKLIF. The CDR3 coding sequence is TGTGCTCTTGGGGAGGGTGTTACCCGGGGCCGACTGGGGGCTCCGTACACCGATAAACTCATCTTT.

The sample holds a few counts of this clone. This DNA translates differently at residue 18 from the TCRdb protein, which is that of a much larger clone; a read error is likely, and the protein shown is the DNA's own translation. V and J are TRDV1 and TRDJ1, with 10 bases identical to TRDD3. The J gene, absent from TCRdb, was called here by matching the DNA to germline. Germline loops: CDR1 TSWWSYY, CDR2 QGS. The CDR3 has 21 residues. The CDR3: CALGEQSGYWGISSDTDELIF. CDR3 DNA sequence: TGTGCTCTTGGGGAACAATCCGGGTACTGGGGGATCTCCTCTGACACCGATGAACTCATCTTT.

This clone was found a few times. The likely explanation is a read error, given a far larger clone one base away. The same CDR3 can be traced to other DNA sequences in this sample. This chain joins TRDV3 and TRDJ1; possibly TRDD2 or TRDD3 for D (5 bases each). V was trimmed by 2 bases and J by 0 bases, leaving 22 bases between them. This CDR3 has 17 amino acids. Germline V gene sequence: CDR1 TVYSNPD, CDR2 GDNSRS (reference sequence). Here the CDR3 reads CAFRSCTGHPYTDKLIF. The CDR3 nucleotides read TGTGCCTTTCGTTCCTGTACTGGCCACCCGTACACCGATAAACTCATCTTT.

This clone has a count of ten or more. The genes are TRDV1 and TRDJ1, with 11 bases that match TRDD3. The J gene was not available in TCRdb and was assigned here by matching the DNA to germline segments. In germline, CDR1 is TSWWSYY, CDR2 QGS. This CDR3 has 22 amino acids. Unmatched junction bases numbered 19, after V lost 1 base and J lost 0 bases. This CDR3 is CALGEPLFPWGIPTLYTDKLIF. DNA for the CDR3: TGTGCTCTTGGGGAACCCCTATTCCCCTGGGGGATACCGACCTTATACACCGATAAACTCATCTTT.

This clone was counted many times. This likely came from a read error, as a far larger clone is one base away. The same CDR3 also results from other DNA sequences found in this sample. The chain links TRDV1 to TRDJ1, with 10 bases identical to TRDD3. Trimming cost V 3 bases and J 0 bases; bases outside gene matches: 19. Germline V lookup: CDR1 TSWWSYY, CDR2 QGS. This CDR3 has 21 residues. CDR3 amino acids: CALGELVPPRGWGIHTDKLIF. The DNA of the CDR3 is TGTGCTCTTGGGGAGCTTGTACCCCCCCGGGGATGGGGGATACACACCGATAAACTCATCTTT.

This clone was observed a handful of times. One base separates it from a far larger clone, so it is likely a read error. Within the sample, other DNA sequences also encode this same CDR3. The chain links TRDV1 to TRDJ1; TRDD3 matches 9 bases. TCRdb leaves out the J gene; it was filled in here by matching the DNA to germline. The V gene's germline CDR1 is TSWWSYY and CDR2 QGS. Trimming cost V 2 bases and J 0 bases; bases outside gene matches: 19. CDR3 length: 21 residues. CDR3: CALGEGPTAPYWGTYTDKLIF. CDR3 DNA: TGTGCTCTTGGGGAAGGCCCTACAGCCCCCTACTGGGGGACCTACACCGATAAACTCATCTTT.

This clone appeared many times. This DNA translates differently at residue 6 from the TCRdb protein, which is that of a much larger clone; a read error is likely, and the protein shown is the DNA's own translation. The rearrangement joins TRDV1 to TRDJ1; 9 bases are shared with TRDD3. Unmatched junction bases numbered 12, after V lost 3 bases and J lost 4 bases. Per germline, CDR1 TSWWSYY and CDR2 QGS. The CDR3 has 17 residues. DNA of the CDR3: TGTGCTCTTGGGGATCCTACGGGGATACGATACAGCGATAAACTCATCTTT. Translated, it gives CALGDPTGIRYSDKLIF.

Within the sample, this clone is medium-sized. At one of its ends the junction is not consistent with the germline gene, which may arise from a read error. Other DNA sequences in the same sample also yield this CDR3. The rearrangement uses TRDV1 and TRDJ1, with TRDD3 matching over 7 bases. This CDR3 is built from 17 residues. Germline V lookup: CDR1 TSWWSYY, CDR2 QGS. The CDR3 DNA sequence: TGTGCTCTTGGGGAATGGTACTACGGGATACCGAGCGATAAATTCATCTTT. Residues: CALGEWYYGIPSDKFIF.

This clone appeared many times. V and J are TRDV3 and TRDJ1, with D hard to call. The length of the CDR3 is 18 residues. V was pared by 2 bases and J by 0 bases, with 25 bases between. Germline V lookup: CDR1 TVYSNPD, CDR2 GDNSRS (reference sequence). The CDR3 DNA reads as TGTGCCTTTTGGCACGTCCCCGTCGTCTGGTGGGACACCGATAAACTCATCTTT. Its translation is CAFWHVPVVWWDTDKLIF. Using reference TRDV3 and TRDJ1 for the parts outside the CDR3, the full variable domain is CDKVTQSSPDQTVASGSEVVLLCTYDTVYSNPDLFWYRIRPDYSFQFVFYGDNSRSEGADFTQGRFSVKHILTQKAFHLVISPVRTEDSATYYCAFWHVPVVWWDTDKLIFGKGTRVTVEP.

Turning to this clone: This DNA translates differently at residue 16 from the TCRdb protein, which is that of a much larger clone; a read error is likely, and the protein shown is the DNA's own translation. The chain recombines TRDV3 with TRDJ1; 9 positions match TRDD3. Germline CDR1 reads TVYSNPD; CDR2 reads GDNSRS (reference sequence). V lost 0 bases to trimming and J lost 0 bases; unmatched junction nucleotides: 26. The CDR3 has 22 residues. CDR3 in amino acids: CAFRFPYWGTRARSQHTDKLIF. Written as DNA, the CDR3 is TGTGCCTTTAGATTCCCGTACTGGGGGACCCGCGCCAGGTCACAACACACCGATAAACTCATCTTT.

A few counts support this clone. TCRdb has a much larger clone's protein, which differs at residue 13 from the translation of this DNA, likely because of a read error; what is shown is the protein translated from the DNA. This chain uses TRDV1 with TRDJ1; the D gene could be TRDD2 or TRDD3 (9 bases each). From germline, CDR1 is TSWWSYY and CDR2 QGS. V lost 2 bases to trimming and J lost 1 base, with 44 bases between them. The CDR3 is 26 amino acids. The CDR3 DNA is TGTGCTCTTGGGGAAGCGGGGCCTTCCTACGGGAGGGGTACTGGGGGACCCCGTTGGGTCACCGATAAACTCATCTTT. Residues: CALGEAGPSYGRGTGGPRWVTDKLIF.

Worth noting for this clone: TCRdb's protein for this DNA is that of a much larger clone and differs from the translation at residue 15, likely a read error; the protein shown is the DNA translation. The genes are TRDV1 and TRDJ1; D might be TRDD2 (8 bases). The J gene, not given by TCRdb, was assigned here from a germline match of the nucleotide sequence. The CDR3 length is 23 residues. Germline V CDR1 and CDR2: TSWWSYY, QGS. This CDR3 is CALGELTFLISPVSRDTADKLIF. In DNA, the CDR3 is TGTGCTCTTGGAGAACTCACCTTCCTAATTTCACCCGTCAGTAGGGATACAGCCGATAAACTCATCTTT.

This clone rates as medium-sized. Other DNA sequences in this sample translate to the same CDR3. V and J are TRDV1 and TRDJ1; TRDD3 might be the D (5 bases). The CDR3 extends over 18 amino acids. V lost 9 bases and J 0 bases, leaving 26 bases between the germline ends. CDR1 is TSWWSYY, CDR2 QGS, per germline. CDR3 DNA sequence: TGTGCTCTCAAAAAAGGGGGCCCCCCACGTCCGTACACCGATAAACTCATCTTT. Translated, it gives CALKKGGPPRPYTDKLIF.

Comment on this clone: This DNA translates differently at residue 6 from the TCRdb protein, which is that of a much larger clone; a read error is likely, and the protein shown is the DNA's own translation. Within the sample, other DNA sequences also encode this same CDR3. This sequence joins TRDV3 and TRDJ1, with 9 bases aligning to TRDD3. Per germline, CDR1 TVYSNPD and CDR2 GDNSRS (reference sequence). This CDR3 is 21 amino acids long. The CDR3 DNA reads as TGTGCCTGCAAAACTCCTCACGATTACTTTAGGGGATACGCACGGACCGATAAACTCATTTTT. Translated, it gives CACKTPHDYFRGYARTDKLIF.

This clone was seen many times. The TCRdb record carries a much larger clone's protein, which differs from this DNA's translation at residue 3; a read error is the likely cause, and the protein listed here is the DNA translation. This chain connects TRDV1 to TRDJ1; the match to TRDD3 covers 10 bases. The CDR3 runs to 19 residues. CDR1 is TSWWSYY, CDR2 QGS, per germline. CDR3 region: CAPGESPRTGGCNSDKLIF. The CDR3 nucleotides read TGTGCTCCTGGGGAGAGTCCTCGTACTGGGGGATGTAACTCCGATAAACTCATCTTT.